Listed below are T cell receptor beta chains from one sample, sequenced in a study of T cells after yellow fever vaccination. One entry per CDR3 protein results from TCRdb running MiXCR on the 5' RACE reads. The sample holds just over 250,000 distinct CDR3 sequences, over 4.5% seen once. Material: CD4+ T cells sorted from PBMCs, obtained on the day of the yellow fever booster vaccination. Receptors were obtained from a man in his late teens or twenties who received the YFV17D yellow fever vaccine. Each CDR3 is given with its conserved first and last residue. The order of the fields is clone size, V gene, D gene, J gene, CDR3 DNA, CDR3 protein. D genes are given only for firm matches. Some rows mark clone size as missing; the rest say once, few, many or name a class of expanded clone.

clone_size: -; v_call: TRBV7-2; d_call: -; j_call: TRBJ1-6; cdr3_nt: TGTGCCAGCAGCCACAATTCACCCCTCCACTTT; cdr3_aa: CASSHNSPLHF
clone_size: many; v_call: TRBV6-5; d_call: -; j_call: TRBJ2-5; cdr3_nt: TGTGCCAGCAGTGTTACGGGGGGCGGCGAGACCCAGTACTTC; cdr3_aa: CASSVTGGGETQYF
clone_size: many; v_call: TRBV5-1; d_call: -; j_call: TRBJ1-1; cdr3_nt: TGCGCCAGCAGCTTGGATCCGGGTAGTTGGAACACTGAAGCTTTCTTT; cdr3_aa: CASSLDPGSWNTEAFF
clone_size: many; v_call: TRBV24-1; d_call: -; j_call: TRBJ2-1; cdr3_nt: TGTGCCACCAGTGATACAGGGTTAGGTGAGCAGTTCTTC; cdr3_aa: CATSDTGLGEQFF
clone_size: -; v_call: TRBV4-1; d_call: TRBD1; j_call: TRBJ1-1; cdr3_nt: TGCGCCAGCAGACCCCGGCCGGTCGACAGGGGTTTCGCTGAAGCTTTCTTT; cdr3_aa: CASRPRPVDRGFAEAFF
clone_size: few; v_call: TRBV29-1; d_call: -; j_call: TRBJ2-5; cdr3_nt: TGCAGCGTTGAGAGACGTTTGAGGGAGACCCAGTACTTC; cdr3_aa: CSVERRLRETQYF
clone_size: -; v_call: TRBV29-1; d_call: -; j_call: TRBJ1-2; cdr3_nt: TGCAGCGTTGGGGATCCTTCTCCCCATAACTATGGCTACACCTTC; cdr3_aa: CSVGDPSPHNYGYTF
clone_size: few; v_call: TRBV3-1; d_call: -; j_call: TRBJ1-4; cdr3_nt: TGTGCCAGCAGCCAAGTGGGACACGATAATGAAAAACTGTTTTTT; cdr3_aa: CASSQVGHDNEKLFF
clone_size: many; v_call: TRBV18; d_call: TRBD1; j_call: TRBJ2-5; cdr3_nt: TGTGCCAGCTCACCAAGGACAGGGAAAGGAGAGACCCAGTACTTC; cdr3_aa: CASSPRTGKGETQYF
clone_size: few; v_call: TRBV30; d_call: -; j_call: TRBJ1-3; cdr3_nt: TGTGCCTGGAGTGCCGGCCACTCTGGAAACACCATATATTTT; cdr3_aa: CAWSAGHSGNTIYF
clone_size: -; v_call: TRBV5-4; d_call: TRBD2; j_call: TRBJ2-3; cdr3_nt: TGTGCCAGCAGCTCAAGACTAGCGGGGGGCCCTAGCACAGATACGCAGTATTTT; cdr3_aa: CASSSRLAGGPSTDTQYF
clone_size: -; v_call: TRBV28; d_call: TRBD1; j_call: TRBJ2-5; cdr3_nt: TGTGCCAGCAGCGGTCCTCAGGGGGTCGAGACCCAGTACTTC; cdr3_aa: CASSGPQGVETQYF
clone_size: few; v_call: TRBV5-1; d_call: TRBD1; j_call: TRBJ2-3; cdr3_nt: TGCGCCAGCAGCTTGGGACAGGGCTGGGATACGCAGTATTTT; cdr3_aa: CASSLGQGWDTQYF
clone_size: -; v_call: TRBV9; d_call: -; j_call: TRBJ2-5; cdr3_nt: TGTGCCAGCAGCGCCCCCGGGACCTCGGAGACCCAGTACTTC; cdr3_aa: CASSAPGTSETQYF
clone_size: few; v_call: TRBV4-3; d_call: -; j_call: TRBJ2-4; cdr3_nt: TGCGCCAGCAGCCAAGATAGCGACATTCAGTACTTC; cdr3_aa: CASSQDSDIQYF
clone_size: many; v_call: TRBV20-1; d_call: -; j_call: TRBJ2-2; cdr3_nt: TGCAGTGCTAGCTCGGCGGTCACCGGGGAGCTGTTTTTT; cdr3_aa: CSASSAVTGELFF
clone_size: -; v_call: TRBV18; d_call: -; j_call: TRBJ1-6; cdr3_nt: TGTGCCAGCTCACCATACGAGGGGAGCTCCTATAATTCACCCCTCCACTTT; cdr3_aa: CASSPYEGSSYNSPLHF
clone_size: -; v_call: TRBV6-2/TRBV6-3; d_call: -; j_call: TRBJ2-7; cdr3_nt: TGTGCCAGCAGTTTTCAGGTCTACGAGCAGTACTTC; cdr3_aa: CASSFQVYEQYF
clone_size: many; v_call: TRBV12-3/TRBV12-4; d_call: TRBD2; j_call: TRBJ2-5; cdr3_nt: TGTGCCAGCAGTCTATTAGCGGGGGAGACCCAGTACTTC; cdr3_aa: CASSLLAGETQYF
clone_size: once; v_call: TRBV6-1; d_call: -; j_call: TRBJ2-2; cdr3_nt: TGTGCCAGCGGTGAAGAGGGGAACGGGGAGCTGTTTTTT; cdr3_aa: CASGEEGNGELFF
clone_size: few; v_call: TRBV5-1; d_call: -; j_call: TRBJ2-1; cdr3_nt: TGCGCCAGCAGCTTGAACGGGGGCACCTACAATGAGCAGTTCTTC; cdr3_aa: CASSLNGGTYNEQFF
clone_size: many; v_call: TRBV20-1; d_call: -; j_call: TRBJ1-2; cdr3_nt: TGCAGTGCATCCGGGGGCGTCTATGGCTACACCTTC; cdr3_aa: CSASGGVYGYTF
clone_size: few; v_call: TRBV5-1; d_call: -; j_call: TRBJ2-2; cdr3_nt: TGCGCCAGCAGCCGGGGGGCGTCTACCGGGGAGCTGTTTTTT; cdr3_aa: CASSRGASTGELFF
clone_size: -; v_call: TRBV3-1; d_call: -; j_call: TRBJ2-2; cdr3_nt: TGTGCCACCCAGCGGGTCGGGGAGCTGTTTTTT; cdr3_aa: CATQRVGELFF
clone_size: many; v_call: TRBV12-3/TRBV12-4; d_call: -; j_call: TRBJ1-2; cdr3_nt: TGTGCCAGCAGTTTAGTGGGGGGTAACTATGGCTACACCTTC; cdr3_aa: CASSLVGGNYGYTF
clone_size: few; v_call: TRBV28; d_call: -; j_call: TRBJ2-1; cdr3_nt: TGTGCCAGCAGTTCCGGGACTCTAAACAATGAGCAGTTCTTC; cdr3_aa: CASSSGTLNNEQFF
clone_size: many; v_call: TRBV7-8; d_call: -; j_call: TRBJ1-2; cdr3_nt: TGTGCCAGCAGCTTAGCGCCCAGGGGCGGCTACACCTTC; cdr3_aa: CASSLAPRGGYTF
clone_size: many; v_call: TRBV20-1; d_call: -; j_call: TRBJ2-1; cdr3_nt: TGCAGTGCCCGCCGGCCAGACGTAGATGGTGAGCAGTTCTTC; cdr3_aa: CSARRPDVDGEQFF
clone_size: many; v_call: TRBV20-1; d_call: TRBD2; j_call: TRBJ2-1; cdr3_nt: TGCAGTGCCGACGGGAGGGACGAGCAGTTCTTC; cdr3_aa: CSADGRDEQFF
clone_size: few; v_call: TRBV7-9; d_call: -; j_call: TRBJ1-2; cdr3_nt: TGTGCCAGCAGCATGAGCTATGGCTACACCTTC; cdr3_aa: CASSMSYGYTF
clone_size: few; v_call: TRBV11-2; d_call: -; j_call: TRBJ1-1; cdr3_nt: TGTGCCAGCAGCTCCCGATTTTTAAGCCGGGCCAACACTGAAGCTTTCTTT; cdr3_aa: CASSSRFLSRANTEAFF
clone_size: few; v_call: TRBV7-2; d_call: TRBD1; j_call: TRBJ1-2; cdr3_nt: TGTGCCAGCAGCTTAGGGGTGACCGGGACAGGCTTTGGCTACACCTTC; cdr3_aa: CASSLGVTGTGFGYTF
clone_size: many; v_call: TRBV7-2; d_call: -; j_call: TRBJ2-7; cdr3_nt: TGTGCCAGCAGCTCCGCCGGGGGCGAGCAGTACTTC; cdr3_aa: CASSSAGGEQYF
clone_size: many; v_call: TRBV5-1; d_call: -; j_call: TRBJ2-5; cdr3_nt: TGCGCCAGCACTGGCGGGGGCCAGGGAGAGACCCAGTACTTC; cdr3_aa: CASTGGGQGETQYF
clone_size: -; v_call: TRBV2; d_call: -; j_call: TRBJ1-4; cdr3_nt: TGTGCCAGCAGTGTTCAGGGGCTTGCAACTAATGAAAAACTGTTTTTT; cdr3_aa: CASSVQGLATNEKLFF
clone_size: many; v_call: TRBV23-1; d_call: -; j_call: TRBJ2-3; cdr3_nt: TGCGCCTTACCGGGGCCGCGCACAGATACGCAGTATTTT; cdr3_aa: CALPGPRTDTQYF
clone_size: few; v_call: TRBV4-1; d_call: -; j_call: TRBJ2-5; cdr3_nt: TGCGCCAGCAGCCAAGTCGGGGGACCCGAGTACTTC; cdr3_aa: CASSQVGGPEYF
clone_size: many; v_call: TRBV5-1; d_call: -; j_call: TRBJ2-7; cdr3_nt: TGCGCCAGCAGCGTATTACAGGAGACCTCCTACGAGCAGTACTTC; cdr3_aa: CASSVLQETSYEQYF
clone_size: few; v_call: TRBV3-1; d_call: -; j_call: TRBJ2-5; cdr3_nt: TGTGCCAGCAGCCAGGGGGTAGTGGGGACCCAGTACTTC; cdr3_aa: CASSQGVVGTQYF
clone_size: -; v_call: TRBV6-5; d_call: -; j_call: TRBJ1-1; cdr3_nt: TGTGCCAGCATAAGGGAGGGTGCCACTGAAGCTTTCTTT; cdr3_aa: CASIREGATEAFF
clone_size: -; v_call: TRBV4-2; d_call: -; j_call: TRBJ2-2; cdr3_nt: TGTGCCAGCAGCCAAGAGGGGGCCGGGACCGGGGAGCTGTTTTTT; cdr3_aa: CASSQEGAGTGELFF
clone_size: -; v_call: TRBV3-1; d_call: TRBD2; j_call: TRBJ2-1; cdr3_nt: TGTGCCAGCAGCCAATCTAGCGGCTACAATGAGCAGTTCTTC; cdr3_aa: CASSQSSGYNEQFF
clone_size: -; v_call: TRBV12-3/TRBV12-4; d_call: TRBD1; j_call: TRBJ1-3; cdr3_nt: TGTGCCAGCAGCCTAGGACAGGGGGTCTATTTT; cdr3_aa: CASSLGQGVYF
clone_size: few; v_call: TRBV29-1; d_call: TRBD2; j_call: TRBJ2-1; cdr3_nt: TGCAGCGTTGAACATGGCGGGGGGGATTTCGGCGCTTACAATGAGCAGTTCTTC; cdr3_aa: CSVEHGGGDFGAYNEQFF
clone_size: -; v_call: TRBV7-3; d_call: -; j_call: TRBJ1-2; cdr3_nt: TGTGCCAGCAGCGATAACCACGACACCATCTATGGCTACACCTTC; cdr3_aa: CASSDNHDTIYGYTF
clone_size: few; v_call: TRBV6-5; d_call: TRBD1; j_call: TRBJ2-5; cdr3_nt: TGTGCCAGCAGCCTAACAGGGGATCAAGAGACCCAGTACTTC; cdr3_aa: CASSLTGDQETQYF
clone_size: many; v_call: TRBV7-2; d_call: -; j_call: TRBJ1-5; cdr3_nt: TGTGCCAGCAGCTTTGAGAGCAATCAGCCCCAGCATTTT; cdr3_aa: CASSFESNQPQHF
clone_size: -; v_call: TRBV18; d_call: TRBD1; j_call: TRBJ1-3; cdr3_nt: TGTGCCAGCTCACTGGGACAGTCGGGAGTTGGAAACACCATATATTTT; cdr3_aa: CASSLGQSGVGNTIYF
clone_size: -; v_call: TRBV7-9; d_call: TRBD1; j_call: TRBJ1-5; cdr3_nt: TGTGCCAGCAGCTTAGGCACAGGGGTTGGTCAGCCCCAGCATTTT; cdr3_aa: CASSLGTGVGQPQHF
clone_size: few; v_call: TRBV27; d_call: -; j_call: TRBJ2-1; cdr3_nt: TGTGCCGTTCTACTCATAAGAGGGTCGAATGAGCAGTTCTTC; cdr3_aa: CAVLLIRGSNEQFF
clone_size: few; v_call: TRBV11-2; d_call: TRBD1; j_call: TRBJ2-1; cdr3_nt: TGTGCCAGCAGCTTAGTTTGGGGACAGAAGGGCAATGAGCAGTTCTTC; cdr3_aa: CASSLVWGQKGNEQFF
clone_size: many; v_call: TRBV4-2; d_call: -; j_call: TRBJ2-1; cdr3_nt: TGTGCCAGCAGCCAGGGCGGGGACTTCGGGAATGAGCAGTTCTTC; cdr3_aa: CASSQGGDFGNEQFF
clone_size: few; v_call: TRBV20-1; d_call: -; j_call: TRBJ1-1; cdr3_nt: TGCAGTGCCCATCAAGGCGGGGACACTGAAGCTTTCTTT; cdr3_aa: CSAHQGGDTEAFF
clone_size: -; v_call: TRBV7-6; d_call: -; j_call: TRBJ1-6; cdr3_nt: TGTGCCAGCAGCTTATCATATAAGGGTTCACCCCTCCACTTT; cdr3_aa: CASSLSYKGSPLHF
clone_size: few; v_call: TRBV6-2/TRBV6-3; d_call: -; j_call: TRBJ1-1; cdr3_nt: TGTGCCAGTACTTCCGCAGGGTGGAACACTGAAGCTTTCTTT; cdr3_aa: CASTSAGWNTEAFF
clone_size: -; v_call: TRBV7-2; d_call: TRBD1; j_call: TRBJ1-4; cdr3_nt: TGTGCCAGCAGCCAATTGACAGGGCCGATGGGAAAACTGTTTTTT; cdr3_aa: CASSQLTGPMGKLFF
clone_size: few; v_call: TRBV4-2; d_call: -; j_call: TRBJ2-3; cdr3_nt: TGTGCCAGCAGCCAAACCCCTGGAGATACGCAGTATTTT; cdr3_aa: CASSQTPGDTQYF
clone_size: -; v_call: TRBV5-1; d_call: TRBD1; j_call: TRBJ2-7; cdr3_nt: TGCGCCAGCAGCTTGCTAGGACAGGGCGACTACGAGCAGTACTTC; cdr3_aa: CASSLLGQGDYEQYF